The 27 T cell receptor beta chains reported below all come from one sample, sequenced in a study of stem cell transplantation in POMP-related autoinflammatory disease. Clones were read by immunoSEQ multiplex PCR, and TCRdb kept only the in-frame ones, dropping some. The sample lists about 26,000 clones, roughly 80% occurring once. The specimen was CD4+ T cells from PBMCs, collected before stem cell transplantation. These receptors all come from a human donor with POMP-related autoinflammation and immune dysregulation (PRAID).

This sequence joins TRBV27 and TRBJ2-5, with TRBD2 identical over 8 bases. Near its end, the DNA agrees better with TRBJ2-7, so the J call may be wrong. This CDR3 region has 18 residues. CDR1 is MNHEY, CDR2 SMNVEV, per germline (reference sequence). The CDR3 region is CASSTTLARGGGAYEQYF. DNA of the CDR3: TGTGCCAGCAGTACCACCCTCGCCCGGGGGGGTGGCGCCTACGAGCAGTACTTC.

The rearrangement uses TRBV9 and TRBJ2-1, with D perhaps being TRBD1 or TRBD2 (5 bases each). The germline V and J ends were trimmed by 4 bases and 9 bases, with 23 bases remaining between them. CDR3 length equals 16 residues. Per germline, CDR1 SGDLS and CDR2 YYNGEE. CDR3 loop: CASSPQAGTSTSEQFF. The CDR3 bases are TGTGCCAGCAGCCCCCAAGCCGGGACCTCGACGAGTGAGCAGTTCTTC. Using reference TRBV9 and TRBJ2-1 for the parts outside the CDR3, the full variable domain is DSGVTQTPKHLITATGQRVTLRCSPRSGDLSVYWYQQSLDQGLQFLIQYYNGEERAKGNILERFSAQQFPDLHSELNLSSLELGDSALYFCASSPQAGTSTSEQFFGPGTRLTVL.

This clone was counted only a few times. The CDR3 region has the DNA TGCGCCAGCAGCCTGTCACGAAGCTCTGGAAACACCATATATTTT. Protein product: CASSLSRSSGNTIYF. V gene TRBV5-1 combines with J gene TRBJ1-3; unclear D gene. The CDR3 runs to 15 residues. Per the germline V gene, CDR1 is SGHRS and CDR2 is YFSETQ. Trimming removed 4 bases at V and 0 bases at J, with 11 bases between.

The chain recombines TRBV10-2 with TRBJ1-1; D possibly corresponds to TRBD1 (5 bases). Germline CDR1 WSHSY, CDR2 SAAADI. The CDR3 runs to 12 residues. Trimming removed 6 bases from V and 4 bases from J, with 9 bases in between. CDR3 in amino acids: CASRLGGTEAFF. The CDR3 DNA is TGCGCCAGCAGGTTGGGGGGCACTGAAGCTTTCTTT.

The rearrangement links TRBV6-1 to TRBJ2-5; 7 bases line up with TRBD2. Per the germline V gene, CDR1 is MNHNS and CDR2 is SASEGT. The length of the CDR3 is 16 residues. The V gene end was trimmed by 2 bases and the J gene end by 2 bases; junction bases not matched to a gene: 8. This CDR3 reads CASSERGGGRQETQYF. In DNA form, the CDR3 reads TGTGCCAGCAGTGAACGTGGGGGGGGGAGGCAAGAGACCCAGTACTTC.

The V and J genes are TRBV28 and TRBJ2-5; 8 positions match TRBD1. This CDR3 contains 14 residues. J was trimmed by 5 bases and V by 1 base; bases with no gene match: 3. Per the germline V gene, CDR1 is MDHEN and CDR2 is SYDVKM. The DNA of the CDR3 is TGTGCCAGCAGTTTATCTTCAGGGGGCGAGACCCAGTACTTC. The encoded protein is CASSLSSGGETQYF.

In nucleotides, the CDR3 is TGTGCCAGTAGCGCGGCGGGTTTCATGAACACTGAAGCTTTCTTT. Protein product: CASSAAGFMNTEAFF. This chain links TRBV19 with TRBJ1-1; D is unresolved. Trimming took off 6 bases at V and 0 bases at J, with 14 bases between the two ends. Per germline, CDR1 LNHDA and CDR2 SQIVND (reference sequence). The CDR3 covers 15 residues.

The chain is built from TRBV27 and TRBJ1-2; 7 bases line up with TRBD1. Per germline, CDR1 MNHEY and CDR2 SMNVEV (reference sequence). The CDR3 is 14 amino acids. The junction had 3 bases not matched to a gene; V was cut back by 3 bases and J by 2 bases. CDR3 loop: CASSFTGANYGYTF. The CDR3 bases are TGTGCCAGCAGTTTCACAGGGGCCAACTATGGCTACACCTTC.

The gene calls are TRBV15 and TRBJ2-5; 12 bases are shared with TRBD2. CDR3 size: 15 residues. J gave up 4 bases and V 5 bases, and 5 bases lay outside the gene matches. CDR1 LNHNV and CDR2 YYDKDF come from the germline V gene (reference sequence). CDR3 loop: CATSGLAGSGETQYF. The CDR3 DNA follows: TGTGCCACCAGCGGACTAGCGGGATCGGGAGAGACCCAGTACTTC.

The V gene is TRBV27, the J gene TRBJ2-7; 8 nucleotides agree with TRBD2. This CDR3 has 16 residues. CDR1 and CDR2 from the germline V gene are MNHEY and SMNVEV (reference sequence). V shed 3 bases, J shed 6 bases, and the junction held 13 bases outside the gene matches. CDR3 residues: CASSFNGRASSSEQYF. CDR3 bases: TGTGCCAGCAGTTTTAACGGGAGGGCCTCTTCCAGCGAGCAGTACTTC.

This rearrangement joins TRBV6-1 to TRBJ2-7; TRBD2 might be the D (6 bases). Germline CDR1 and CDR2: MNHNS and SASEGT. Trimming pared 4 bases from V and 2 bases from J, leaving 27 bases between. The CDR3 is 19 residues long. CDR3 region: CASSVSPGLEQSTTYEQYF. CDR3 in DNA: TGTGCCAGCAGTGTAAGCCCGGGACTCGAGCAATCAACTACCTACGAGCAGTACTTC.

The genes are TRBV5-1 and TRBJ2-3, with 10 bases identical to TRBD1. The length of the CDR3 is 16 residues. The germline CDR1 and CDR2 sequences are SGHRS and YFSETQ. The ends lost 6 bases at V and 0 bases at J; junction bases unmatched: 7. In DNA form, the CDR3 reads TGCGCCAGCAAGAGTTGGACAGGGGGTAGCACAGATACGCAGTATTTT. Its protein is CASKSWTGGSTDTQYF.

The CDR3, as DNA: TGTGCCACCAGCAGACGACAAATTGGTACAGATACGCAGTATTTT. This gives the protein CATSRRQIGTDTQYF. This chain connects TRBV15 to TRBJ2-3; D is uncertain. The ends were cut back, 2 bases at V and 3 bases at J, with 12 bases in the middle. Germline V gene data show CDR1 as LNHNV and CDR2 as YYDKDF (reference sequence). CDR3 length: 15 residues.

The chain combines TRBV5-1 with TRBJ2-7, with D possibly TRBD1 on 6 matching bases. Trimming pared 1 base from V and 0 bases from J, leaving 17 bases between. CDR1 is SGHRS, CDR2 YFSETQ, per germline. This CDR3 contains 17 residues. This CDR3 is CASSLTNVQGVSYEQYF. The CDR3 coding sequence is TGCGCCAGCAGCTTGACCAATGTACAGGGCGTCTCCTACGAGCAGTACTTC.

The V and J genes are TRBV5-1 and TRBJ2-5; possibly TRBD1 or TRBD2 for D (6 bases each). Between the trimmed V and J ends, which lost 4 bases and 5 bases, there was a span of 15 bases. Germline loops: CDR1 SGHRS, CDR2 YFSETQ. This CDR3 comprises 14 residues. CDR3 DNA sequence: TGCGCCAGCAGCCCCCATGGGGGGCGCGAGACCCAGTACTTC. This translates into CASSPHGGRETQYF.

The chain uses TRBV30 and TRBJ1-1; TRBD1 might be the D (6 bases). The CDR3 runs to 10 residues. Germline V gene sequence: CDR1 GTSNPN, CDR2 SVGIG (reference sequence). Trimming took 8 bases from V and 9 from J, leaving 13 bases between them. The CDR3 loop reads CAHRQAQAFF. CDR3 coding DNA: TGTGCCCACCGACAGGCCCAAGCTTTCTTT.

The chain is built from TRBV6-1 and TRBJ2-3; 8 nucleotides match TRBD1. Germline CDR1 is MNHNS and CDR2 is SASEGT. CDR3 length: 16 residues. J was trimmed by 8 bases and V by 4 bases; bases with no gene match: 14. Here the CDR3 DNA reads TGTGCCAGCAGTGCCGGACAGGGAATTCTACGGGGTACGCAGTATTTT. It encodes CASSAGQGILRGTQYF.

V gene TRBV4-2 combines with J gene TRBJ2-1; 12 nucleotides align to TRBD2. The CDR3 loop spans 16 amino acids. The ends lost 1 base at V and 5 bases at J; junction bases unmatched: 3. Germline assignment: CDR1 LGHNA and CDR2 YNFKEQ. The CDR3 DNA follows: TGTGCCAGCAGCCAAGCTAGCGGGAGGGGGAACAATGAGCAGTTCTTC. Its translation: CASSQASGRGNNEQFF.

This clone was picked up one time. The rearrangement joins TRBV6-5 to TRBJ1-2; 12 bases match TRBD1. CDR1 is MNHEY and CDR2 is SVGAGI in the germline V gene. The V gene end was trimmed by 6 bases and the J gene end by 8 bases; junction bases not matched to a gene: 1. This CDR3 contains 12 residues. CDR3 bases: TGTGCCAGCAGGGGGACAGGGGGCGGCTACACCTTC. Protein: CASRGTGGGYTF.

V is TRBV9 and J is TRBJ2-3; D is possibly TRBD2 (6 bases). CDR1 SGDLS and CDR2 YYNGEE come from the germline V gene. This CDR3 is 15 amino acids long. V lost 1 base, J lost 0 bases, and 9 bases lay in between. CDR3 amino acids: CASSVTGLSTDTQYF. The DNA for the CDR3 is TGTGCCAGCAGCGTAACGGGACTCAGCACAGATACGCAGTATTTT.

The rearrangement uses TRBV11-2 and TRBJ2-7; 11 bases align to TRBD2. Looked up from germline, CDR1 is SGHAT and CDR2 is FQNNGV. The CDR3 has 15 amino acids. The trim removed 1 base at V and 4 bases at J, leaving 3 bases unmatched. In nucleotides, the CDR3 is TGTGCCAGCAGCTTAGTAGCGGGGGGGGCATACGAGCAGTACTTC. Translating gives CASSLVAGGAYEQYF. The full variable domain, its missing parts supplied by reference TRBV11-2 and TRBJ2-7, is EAGVAQSPRYKIIEKRQSVAFWCNPISGHATLYWYQQILGQGPKLLIQFQNNGVVDDSQLPKDRFSAERLKGVDSTLKIQPAKLEDSAVYLCASSLVAGGAYEQYFGPGTRLTVT.

The J gene is TRBJ2-3, the V gene TRBV18; 9 bases agree with TRBD2. CDR1 KGHSH and CDR2 LQKENI come from the germline V gene. The CDR3 spans 15 residues. After removal of 5 bases from V and 2 bases from J, the junction contained 5 bases not matched to a gene. The CDR3 region has the DNA TGTGCCAGCTCAAACGTAGCGGGGGTCACAGATACGCAGTATTTT. This encodes CASSNVAGVTDTQYF.

This chain links TRBV27 with TRBJ1-6; possibly TRBD1 for D (6 bases). Germline assignment: CDR1 MNHEY and CDR2 SMNVEV (reference sequence). The CDR3 sequence is 16 residues long. V was trimmed by 6 bases and J by 7 bases, leaving 19 bases between them. The CDR3 DNA reads TGTGCCAGCAGGGACCCCAAGGGGACACACAATTCACCCCTCCACTTT. As protein: CASRDPKGTHNSPLHF.

This clone was counted a few times. The chain links TRBV18 to TRBJ2-6; D is unclear. Germline V gives CDR1 KGHSH, CDR2 LQKENI. V lost 3 bases to trimming and J lost 0 bases, with 6 bases between them. The CDR3 spans 15 residues. The CDR3 region has the DNA TGTGCCAGCTCACCCCGATACTCTGGGGCCAACGTCCTGACTTTC. Protein: CASSPRYSGANVLTF.

This clone was counted once. The J gene is TRBJ2-1, the V gene TRBV4-1; the match to TRBD2 covers 11 bases. CDR3 size: 17 residues. V dropped 6 bases and J dropped 0; count of bases not matched to a gene: 7. Germline lookup yields CDR1 MGHRA and CDR2 YSYEKL. The CDR3 protein is CASSRLAGGNSYNEQFF. The CDR3 DNA reads as TGCGCCAGCAGTCGGCTAGCGGGGGGCAACTCCTACAATGAGCAGTTCTTC.

The chain joins TRBV12-5 to TRBJ2-1; 8 positions agree with TRBD1. CDR3 length: 15 amino acids. Losses at the gene ends were 9 bases for V and 4 bases for J; bases not matched to a gene: 11. Looked up from germline, CDR1 is LGHNT and CDR2 is FRNRAP. CDR3 sequence: CASSPSGTGYNEQFF. CDR3 sequence (DNA): TGTGCTAGCTCCCCTTCCGGGACAGGTTACAATGAGCAGTTCTTC.

This clone was seen more than once but under ten times. Here the CDR3 DNA reads TGCGCCAGCAGCCAGCAATTTACGGGACAGGAAGCTTTCTTT. Its translation: CASSQQFTGQEAFF. The chain uses TRBV4-1 and TRBJ1-1; 7 bases are a match to TRBD1. CDR3 length equals 14 residues. Germline trimming cut 3 bases from V and 8 bases from J; bases unmatched to any gene: 9. Germline loops: CDR1 MGHRA, CDR2 YSYEKL.